The clone carrying this T cell receptor (beta chain) was recorded at least ten times. Its target is not known. Hyperthyroidism patients, all newly diagnosed, had under 2 months' duration and ages of 18 to 65. If patients had other autoimmune diseases, uncontrolled infections, pregnancy or lactation, they were excluded. The PBMCs were taken from roughly 9.3 ml of fresh peripheral blood. The sample originates from a study of Graves' ophthalmopathy and Graves' hyperthyroidism. General study findings and limits: In blood appeared most of the expanded thyroid clonotypes whose frequency exceeded 0.001.

RNA transcripts were the template, and TCR beta CDR3 regions were amplified from them. First-round RT-PCR with HTBI primers preceded a second-round multiplex PCR. TCRdb reprocessed the multiplex PCR reads via MiXCR and lists one record per CDR3 protein. The sample records some 370,000 distinct CDR3 sequences, 15% to 20% being singletons. The origin of this receptor is an adult woman with stable Graves' hyperthyroidism. Sequencing was done on a sample of peripheral blood.

CDR3 sequence reads: CASSLEGGSDYGYTF. The DNA for the CDR3 is TGTGCCAGCAGCTTAGAAGGGGGCAGTGACTATGGCTACACCTTC. The rearrangement uses TRBV7-9 and TRBJ1-2; 7 bases agree with TRBD1. The CDR3 has 15 amino acids. CDR1 SEHNR and CDR2 FQNEAQ come from the germline V gene (reference sequence). Losses at the gene ends were 1 base for V and 3 bases for J; bases not matched to a gene: 5.